These 4 T cell receptor beta chains came from one sample sequenced in a study of human T cells and chemical hapten exposure. The time point: patch test 2, 6 weeks after DPC sensitization. Treatment denoted: therapeutic diphenylcyclopropenone sensitization with weekly scalp DPC. TCRdb passed the RACE reads through MiXCR, listing each CDR3 protein once. The sample has around 42,000 distinct CDR3 sequences, approximately 3.4% seen once. Sequencing was performed on whole blood, taken in connection with sensitization to the hapten diphenylcyclopropenone (DPC). These receptors were collected from a man aged 40-49 years with alopecia areata. Some clones in this sample may be carry-over from other donors' samples.

This clonotype was seen many times. The V and J genes are TRBV18 and TRBJ1-5, with TRBD1 as a possible D gene (5 bases). The V gene's germline CDR1 is KGHSH and CDR2 LQKENI. Trimming stripped 2 bases from V and 9 bases from J, with 17 bases between. The CDR3 runs 15 residues. The CDR3 region is CASSPTRGLDTPQHF. Here the CDR3 DNA reads TGTGCCAGCTCACCAACGAGGGGCCTCGATACGCCCCAGCATTTT.

At least ten counts were recorded for this clonotype. This sequence joins TRBV2 and TRBJ2-5; D perhaps matches TRBD1 (6 bases). The CDR3 is 13 residues long. Trimming stripped 7 bases from V and 7 bases from J, with 16 bases between. Germline-derived CDR1 and CDR2 are SNHLY and FYNNEI. The CDR3 sequence is CASTSSDSGTQYF. The DNA of the CDR3 is TGTGCCAGCACGAGCTCGGACAGTGGGACCCAGTACTTC.

This clonotype has ten or more counts. The chain is built from TRBV3-1 and TRBJ1-1, with D perhaps matching TRBD1 (5 bases). Trimming pared 0 bases from V and 4 bases from J, leaving 12 bases between. In germline, CDR1 is LGHDT, CDR2 YNNKEL (reference sequence). This CDR3 is built from 15 residues. The chain's CDR3 is CASSQDWGGGTEAFF. The CDR3 nucleotides are TGTGCCAGCAGCCAAGATTGGGGGGGGGGCACTGAAGCTTTCTTT.

This clonotype showed up just a few times. V and J are TRBV4-3 and TRBJ1-2, with D unresolved. The CDR3 sequence is 14 residues long. Germline assignment: CDR1 LGHNA and CDR2 YSLEER. With 1 base removed from V and 0 bases from J, the gap between germline ends came to 6 bases. The CDR3 DNA reads TGCGCCAGCAGCCAAGTCCCAGCTAACTATGGCTACACCTTC. It encodes CASSQVPANYGYTF.